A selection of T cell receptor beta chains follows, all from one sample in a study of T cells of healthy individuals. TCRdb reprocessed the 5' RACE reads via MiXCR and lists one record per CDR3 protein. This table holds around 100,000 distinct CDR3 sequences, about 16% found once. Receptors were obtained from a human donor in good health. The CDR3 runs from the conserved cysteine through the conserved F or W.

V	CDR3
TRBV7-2	CASSFSSNQPQHF
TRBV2	CASTPTTRGTDYNEQFF
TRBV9	CASSVGEGNEQFF
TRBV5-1	CASSKEVHGISPLHF
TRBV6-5	CASTRVGSSYNEQFF
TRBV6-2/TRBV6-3	CASKDRTFQPQHF
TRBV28	CASRTTGGSYEQYF
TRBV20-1	CSARGGESSTDTQYF
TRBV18	CASSRRGAEAFF
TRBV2	CASSEDRGQPQHF
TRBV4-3	CASSQGLQQAKNIQYF
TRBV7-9	CASSPRGHYEQYF
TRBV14	CASSQRTGDSEKLFF
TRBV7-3	CASSPGGSSPLHF
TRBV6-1	CASSDRETQYF
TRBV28	CASSLGLGEDEQYF
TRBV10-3	CAIQDRENTEAFF
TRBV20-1	CSASVTGQETQYF
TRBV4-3	CASSQVGPPNEKLFF
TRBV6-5	CASAGQGRYEQYF
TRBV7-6	CASSLMSGEWNEQFF
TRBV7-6	CASSRTGGGGYTF
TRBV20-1	CGLTSGGALETQYF
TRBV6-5	CASRREAGGASPGELFF
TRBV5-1	CASSLANSGANEQFF
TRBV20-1	CSARLGVRSSYEQYF
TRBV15	CATSMGQGFYNEQFF
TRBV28	CASSLRTSAYNEQFF
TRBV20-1	CSVDLAREQYF